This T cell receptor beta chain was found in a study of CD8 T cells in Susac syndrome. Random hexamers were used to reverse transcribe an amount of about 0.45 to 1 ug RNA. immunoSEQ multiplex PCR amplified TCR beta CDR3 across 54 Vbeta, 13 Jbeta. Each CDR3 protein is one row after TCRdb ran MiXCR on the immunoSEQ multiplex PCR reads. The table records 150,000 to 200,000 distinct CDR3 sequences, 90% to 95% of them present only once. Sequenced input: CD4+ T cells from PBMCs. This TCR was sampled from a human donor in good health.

The CDR3 nucleotides are TGCAGCGTTCGACAGGGGGCAAGCGCTGAAGCTTTCTTT. It encodes CSVRQGASAEAFF. The V gene is TRBV29-1, the J gene TRBJ1-1; TRBD1 matches 10 bases. J was trimmed by 6 bases and V by 5 bases; bases with no gene match: 6. CDR3 size: 13 residues. Germline V lookup: CDR1 SQVTM, CDR2 ANQGSEA.